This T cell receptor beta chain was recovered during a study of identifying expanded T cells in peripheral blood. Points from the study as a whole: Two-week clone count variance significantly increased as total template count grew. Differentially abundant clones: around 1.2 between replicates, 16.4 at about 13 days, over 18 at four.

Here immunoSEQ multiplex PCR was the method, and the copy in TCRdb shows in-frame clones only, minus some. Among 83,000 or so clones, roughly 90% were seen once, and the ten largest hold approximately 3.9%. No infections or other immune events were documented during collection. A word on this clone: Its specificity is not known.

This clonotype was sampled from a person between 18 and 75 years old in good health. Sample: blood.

The CDR3 sequence is CASSGAASGGAGELFF. The CDR3 nucleotides read TGTGCCAGCAGTGGAGCCGCGAGCGGGGGGGCCGGGGAGCTGTTTTTT. This chain connects TRBV2 to TRBJ2-2, with TRBD2 matching over 10 bases. The ends lost 4 bases at V and 6 bases at J; junction bases unmatched: 8. The CDR3 spans 16 residues. The germline CDR1 and CDR2 sequences are SNHLY and FYNNEI.